The following is a T cell receptor beta chain sequence with its context. The antigen remains unidentified. An end of the junction differs from the germline gene, which may be a read error. From unsorted bulk tissue weighing roughly 18-31 mg, DNA and RNA were co-extracted. Production of TCR beta cDNA used roughly 500 ng total RNA together with a constant-region primer. Nested multiplex PCR, run for three rounds with slightly modified ARM-PCR, yielded TCR beta libraries. TRBV1-TRBV30 forward primers paired with a C-beta reverse primer drove the first two PCR rounds, about 9 cycles each. TCRdb processed the multiplex PCR reads anew with MiXCR; each CDR3 protein has one entry. This sample has approximately 40,000 distinct CDR3 sequences, with 65% to 85% found just once. Germline assignment: CDR1 SGHAT and CDR2 FQNNGV. The CDR3 length is 12 residues. The data were taken from a study of tumor-infiltrating lymphocytes in primary liver carcinoma. Findings and limits, study-wide: Tumor region pairs overlapped more than did tumor-adjacent and tumor-blood pairs. The top-250-clone fraction was significantly higher in tumors than in blood (p = 0.039).

The origin of this receptor is a man aged 35-49 years with primary liver carcinoma and hepatitis B virus infection. The V and J genes are TRBV11-2 and TRBJ2-7, with D unclear. The sample consisted of liver tumor tissue from sampling region 2. Indicated subset: tumor region T2, inferior pole. As DNA, the CDR3 is TGTGCCAGCAGTCCCCGGAGCTACGAACAGTACTTC. It is translated as CASSPRSYEQYF.